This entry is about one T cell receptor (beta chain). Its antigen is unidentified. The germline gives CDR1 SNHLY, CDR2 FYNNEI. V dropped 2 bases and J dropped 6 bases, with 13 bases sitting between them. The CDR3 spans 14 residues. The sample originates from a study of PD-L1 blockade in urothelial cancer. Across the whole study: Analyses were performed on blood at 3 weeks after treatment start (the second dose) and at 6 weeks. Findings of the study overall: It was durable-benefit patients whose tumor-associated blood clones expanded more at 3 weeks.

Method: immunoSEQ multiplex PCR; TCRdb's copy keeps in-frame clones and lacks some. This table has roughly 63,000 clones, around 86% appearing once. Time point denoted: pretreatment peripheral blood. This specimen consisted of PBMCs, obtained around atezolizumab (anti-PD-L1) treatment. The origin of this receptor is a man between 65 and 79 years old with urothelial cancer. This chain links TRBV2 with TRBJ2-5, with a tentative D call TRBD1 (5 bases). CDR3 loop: CASSEIREGQTQYF. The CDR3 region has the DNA TGTGCCAGCAGTGAAATCAGGGAAGGGCAGACCCAGTACTTC.